This is a list of T cell receptor beta chains from one sample in a study of blood T cell repertoires in COVID-19. The repertoire was sequenced with immunoSEQ multiplex PCR; TCRdb's copy has only in-frame clones and lacks some. Among about 270,000 clones listed, 75% to 90% were seen once. The sample taken for sequencing was peripheral blood. The origin of the receptors is a woman in her 70s with COVID-19, enrolled during active disease. CDR3s include the opening cysteine and the closing phenylalanine or tryptophan. The D gene is left open where the match is weak. The size entry is marked missing in some rows and otherwise reads once, few, many or a size class.

clone_size	d_call	j_call	v_call	cdr3_nt	cdr3_aa
once	-	TRBJ2-1	TRBV5-1	TGCGCCAGCAGCTTGCTTTCGCCAGGCCACAATGAGCAGTTCTTC	CASSLLSPGHNEQFF
-	TRBD2	TRBJ2-3	TRBV9	TGTGCCAGCAGCGTAGTGGATAGCGGGGGCACAGATACGCAGTATTTT	CASSVVDSGGTDTQYF
-	TRBD1	TRBJ1-2	TRBV27	TGTGCCAGCAGTTCCAGGGGGCGCCTTTATGGCTACACCTTC	CASSSRGRLYGYTF
-	TRBD2	TRBJ2-3	TRBV18	TGTGCCAGCTCACCACTGGCTAGCGGGGACACAGATACGCAGTATTTT	CASSPLASGDTDTQYF
-	-	TRBJ1-2	TRBV6-2/TRBV6-3	TGTGCCAGCAGTTACGCAGGTGGAGGCTATGGCTACACCTTC	CASSYAGGGYGYTF
-	TRBD1	TRBJ2-7	TRBV30	TGTGCCTGGAGTGTACGACAGGGATACGAGCAGTACTTC	CAWSVRQGYEQYF
-	TRBD1	TRBJ2-2	TRBV28	TGTGCCAGCAGCAGAGGACAGGGCCTCGGGGAGCTGTTTTTT	CASSRGQGLGELFF
-	TRBD1	TRBJ2-7	TRBV6-5	TGTGCCAGCAGGCGGACAGGTGGGAAAAACTACGAGCAGTACTTC	CASRRTGGKNYEQYF
once	-	TRBJ2-7	TRBV18	TGTGCCAGCTCACCGATTCCCGCCAGGCTCTACGAGCAGTACTTC	CASSPIPARLYEQYF
-	TRBD1	TRBJ1-3	TRBV6-1	TGTGCCAGCAGTGAACAGGGGGCACGGAGCTCTGGAAACACCATATATTTT	CASSEQGARSSGNTIYF
-	-	TRBJ1-5	TRBV18	TGTGCCAGCTCACCAGGTGGAGATCAGCCCCAGCATTTT	CASSPGGDQPQHF
-	-	TRBJ1-6	TRBV19	TGTGCCAGTAGGATTACTGTTACCTCCTATAATTCACCCCTCCACTTT	CASRITVTSYNSPLHF
-	-	TRBJ1-1	TRBV6-5	TGTGCCAGCACCATTACGGGGAACACTGAAGCTTTCTTT	CASTITGNTEAFF
-	TRBD2	TRBJ2-5	TRBV27	TGTGCCAGCAGTTTATCTGGCGGGGGGGCAGGAGAGACCCAGTACTTC	CASSLSGGGAGETQYF
-	TRBD2	TRBJ2-4	TRBV9	TGTGCCAGCAGCGCTAACAGCGGGGATCGAAAAAACATTCAGTACTTC	CASSANSGDRKNIQYF
-	-	TRBJ2-7	TRBV5-6	TGTGCCACACAACCGGGACACCTCTACGAGCAGTACTTC	CATQPGHLYEQYF